These 7 T cell receptor beta chains were all obtained from the same sample, sequenced in a study of blood T cells in healthy people across ages. Primers used in a second PCR of roughly 6 to 11 cycles were a sample-barcoded 5' primer and a J-beta primer mix. Via MiXCR, TCRdb re-called the 5' RACE reads, giving one row per CDR3 protein. Of about 940,000 distinct CDR3 sequences listed, roughly 52% were seen once; the top ten hold roughly 12%. The sample comprised blood. The receptors originated from a man aged 30 to 39 in good health.

This rearrangement joins TRBV2 to TRBJ2-1; possible D gene TRBD2, 6 bases. The CDR3 consists of 15 residues. Germline CDR1 reads SNHLY; CDR2 reads FYNNEI. Trimming left V 5 bases short and J 4 bases short, with 15 bases between. The CDR3 sequence is CASSRSGSGYNEQFF. The CDR3 DNA follows: TGTGCCAGCAGTCGAAGCGGGTCGGGTTACAATGAGCAGTTCTTC.

The rearrangement uses TRBV27 and TRBJ2-1, with D possibly matching TRBD2 (5 bases). Between the trimmed V and J ends, which lost 5 bases and 0 bases, there was a span of 14 bases. CDR3 length equals 16 residues. CDR1 MNHEY and CDR2 SMNVEV come from the germline V gene (reference sequence). The CDR3 nucleotides are TGTGCCAGCAGTCTCAGTGAGCGGAGCTCCTACAATGAGCAGTTCTTC. Amino acids: CASSLSERSSYNEQFF.

On this clonotype itself: An end of the junction does not agree with germline; a read error may underlie this. The chain couples TRBV6-4 to TRBJ2-3, with 9 bases matching TRBD2. This CDR3 contains 15 residues. Germline V gives CDR1 MRHNA, CDR2 SNTAGT. This CDR3 reads CASSDGGGDTATQYF. CDR3 DNA: TGTGCCAGCAGTGACGGCGGGGGGGACACAGCTACGCAGTATTTT.

The chain uses TRBV5-1 and TRBJ2-5; weak D call: TRBD1 (6 bases). The CDR3 length is 14 residues. Germline CDR1 is SGHRS and CDR2 is YFSETQ. Deletions cut 4 bases from V and 2 bases from J, with 12 bases between. The CDR3 loop is CASSPDRRQETQYF. CDR3 DNA: TGCGCCAGCAGCCCAGACAGGCGGCAAGAGACCCAGTACTTC.

The chain has TRBV4-1 and TRBJ2-1, with D unclear. V was trimmed by 0 bases and J by 3 bases, leaving 9 bases between them. The CDR3 extends over 15 amino acids. Germline V gene lookup returns CDR1 MGHRA and CDR2 YSYEKL. In nucleotides, the CDR3 is TGCGCCAGCAGCCAAGATGGGCAGGTCTACAATGAGCAGTTCTTC. Translating it yields CASSQDGQVYNEQFF.

This rearrangement joins TRBV20-1 to TRBJ2-5; tentatively, D is TRBD1 (6 bases). The J call may be wrong; the DNA end is better matched by TRBJ2-7. CDR3 size: 15 residues. CDR1 is DFQATT and CDR2 is SNEGSKA in the germline V gene (reference sequence). The CDR3 is CSAATSQGNSYEQYF. DNA of the CDR3: TGCAGTGCGGCGACTTCACAGGGCAACTCCTACGAGCAGTACTTC.

This clonotype occurred a few times. The genes are TRBV18 and TRBJ2-5; TRBD1 is a possible D gene (6 bases). This CDR3 region has 14 residues. In germline, CDR1 is KGHSH, CDR2 LQKENI. The V end lost 0 bases, the J end lost 4 bases, and 9 bases lay between the germline ends. CDR3 DNA: TGTGCCAGCTCACCACCGCCAGGGGCAGAGACCCAGTACTTC. Its translation is CASSPPPGAETQYF.